The following is a T cell receptor (beta chain) sequence with its context. Other DNA sequences in the sample encode the same CDR3. The entry originates in a study of cytomegalovirus exposure and HLA in healthy donors. Study context: Among the approximately 380 donors who were genotyped, 81% fell in the genetic ancestry cluster that is associated with self-reported Caucasian donors.

Germline V CDR1 and CDR2: GTSNPN, SVGIG (reference sequence). Deletions cut 2 bases from V and 4 bases from J, with 17 bases between. There are 16 residues in the CDR3. PCR involved 60 Vbeta and 13 Jbeta primers. The table came from immunoSEQ multiplex PCR; TCRdb's copy has only in-frame clones and leaves some out. The sample has more than 95,000 clones; over 9.5% are singletons. The rearrangement uses TRBV30 and TRBJ2-2; tentatively, D is TRBD2 (7 bases). The receptor was derived from a woman between 18 and 29 years old in good health and CMV-seropositive. Sample: PBMCs. CDR3 sequence (DNA): TGTGCCTGGAGTAAGGCGGGGGCCCTAGGCACCGGGGAGCTGTTTTTT. Translating it yields CAWSKAGALGTGELFF.